In this sample, the clone carrying this TCR beta chain turned up once. The data were taken from a study of blood T cell repertoires in COVID-19. In the source study's methods: Reference gene primer amplification gave estimated nucleated cell counts. Clones were read by immunoSEQ multiplex PCR, and TCRdb kept only the in-frame ones, dropping some. That table furnishes V, J and clone size, whereas the DNA furnished D and trimming. Of around 100,000 clones in the sample, around 85% are singletons; the top ten hold approximately 5%. Enrollment of patients from Seattle took place during active infection, with longitudinal follow-up. CDR1 and CDR2 (germline): WSHSY, SAAADI. CDR3 length: 14 residues. With 7 bases clipped from V and 1 base from J, the junction kept 6 bases outside the gene matches.

The J gene is TRBJ1-1, the V gene TRBV10-2; 7 bases map to TRBD1. Sequencing used peripheral blood. This receptor was taken from a woman aged 60 to 75 with COVID-19, enrolled during active disease. This CDR3 is CASTAGTENTEAFF. CDR3 DNA: TGCGCCAGCACGGCCGGGACAGAGAACACTGAAGCTTTCTTT.